Given below is one TCR beta chain in context. This entry belongs to a study of blood T cell repertoires in COVID-19. On the study more broadly: From T cells, B-cell-depleted T cells, or PBMCs came the material, which was cDNA or gDNA.

The protocol was immunoSEQ multiplex PCR, while the TCRdb copy is restricted to in-frame clones and leaves out a portion. The profile shows fewer than 200,000 clones, about 72% of them singletons. Sequencing input: PBMCs or T cells enriched from blood (not recorded which). This receptor was taken from a woman in her forties or fifties who had recovered from COVID-19.

CDR3 DNA: TGTGCCAGCAGTTCCACCGCAGGGGGCGCGTTCAGATCACCCCTCCACTTT. This translates into CASSSTAGGAFRSPLHF. The chain couples TRBV6-2 or TRBV6-3 to TRBJ1-6; 8 bases align to TRBD1. The CDR3 has 17 residues. In germline, CDR1 is MNHEY, CDR2 SVGEGT. V was pared by 4 bases and J by 10 bases, with 15 bases of the junction left unmatched.